The 25 T cell receptor beta chains reported below all come from one sample, sequenced in a study of naive and memory T cell subsets (dated by TCRdb to about 2017). Library construction relied on UMI-ligation and nested PCR. These reads were obtained on an Illumina MiSeq. An equimolar mix of two oligonucleotides covering both TRBC1 and TRBC2 was used as the beta constant-region primer. Four rounds of PCR, combining the SP2 primer with nested alpha and beta constant-region primers, were used to amplify the ligated cDNA. The public reads were quality trimmed at Q25 with fastp and then assembled into clones with MiXCR by TCRdb, keeping productive beta chains. Under each unique CDR3 protein, matching rows form one entry showing the most common genes and DNA. The sample table holds some 80,000 distinct CDR3 sequences, of which about 10% were seen once. 1.2% of the sample goes to the ten largest clones.

Source material: naive CD8+ T cells from blood. According to the study, the label for this sample's cell subset or site signals: naive T cells, CD45RA high CD27+. The source of these receptors is a human donor in good health.

This clonotype appeared many times. This chain joins TRBV28 and TRBJ1-3, with D possibly being TRBD1 (5 bases). The germline V gene has CDR1 MDHEN and CDR2 SYDVKM. Trimming pared 5 bases from V and 3 bases from J, leaving 11 bases between. The CDR3 spans 14 residues. The CDR3 DNA follows: TGTGCCAGCAGTCTCGACAGTAATGGAAACACCATATATTTT. Protein product: CASSLDSNGNTIYF.

This clonotype showed up many times. The chain combines TRBV20-1 with TRBJ2-1; 12 nucleotides line up with TRBD2. The V gene end was trimmed by 3 bases and the J gene end by 4 bases; junction bases not matched to a gene: 7. The CDR3 extends over 16 amino acids. Germline V CDR1 and CDR2: DFQATT, SNEGSKA (reference sequence). The CDR3 DNA reads as TGCAGTGCTAGGACTAGCGGGAGACTATTGTACAATGAGCAGTTCTTC. Translation: CSARTSGRLLYNEQFF.

This clonotype occurred a few times. The chain carries TRBV4-1 and TRBJ2-1; no firm D call. This CDR3 spans 12 amino acids. Germline V gene data show CDR1 as MGHRA and CDR2 as YSYEKL. V gave up 3 bases and J gave up 8 bases, with 8 bases separating them. This CDR3 is CASSQYGDEQFF. The CDR3 nucleotides are TGCGCCAGCAGCCAGTATGGCGATGAGCAGTTCTTC.

The rearrangement links TRBV7-9 to TRBJ2-7; perhaps TRBD1 as D (6 bases). Germline CDR1 reads SEHNR; CDR2 reads FQNEAQ (reference sequence). CDR3 length: 14 residues. Trimming cost V 6 bases and J 3 bases, with 15 bases left between them. The CDR3 nucleotides are TGTGCCAGCAGTATTTCGGGACAAGACTACGAGCAGTACTTC. Translating it yields CASSISGQDYEQYF. The whole variable domain, remainder taken from reference TRBV7-9 and TRBJ2-7, is DTGVSQNPRHKITKRGQNVTFRCDPISEHNRLYWYRQTLGQGPEFLTYFQNEAQLEKSRLLSDRFSAERPKGSFSTLEIQRTEQGDSAMYLCASSISGQDYEQYFGPGTRLTVT.

In its sample, this clonotype was seen many times. This chain joins TRBV14 and TRBJ2-3; TRBD2 aligns across 11 bases. Trimming took 6 bases from V and 4 from J; bases not matched to a gene: 6. The CDR3 length is 15 residues. CDR1 and CDR2 from the germline V gene are SGHDN and FVKESK. Here the CDR3 DNA reads TGTGCCAGCAGTCAACTAGCGGGAGTGTCAGATACGCAGTATTTT. Encoded protein: CASSQLAGVSDTQYF.

This clonotype was recorded at least ten times. The chain uses TRBV9 and TRBJ1-2, with a tentative D call TRBD1 (5 bases). The V and J ends lost 0 bases and 6 bases respectively, with 12 bases between them. The CDR3 loop spans 14 amino acids. Per the germline V gene, CDR1 is SGDLS and CDR2 is YYNGEE. The CDR3 DNA reads as TGTGCCAGCAGCGTAGGATCAGGGAACCATGGCTACACCTTC. Translated: CASSVGSGNHGYTF.

This chain uses TRBV5-5 with TRBJ2-7; 10 nucleotides line up with TRBD1. The CDR3 runs 15 residues. V lost 4 bases, J lost 6 bases, and 10 bases stayed unmatched. Looked up from germline, CDR1 is SGHKS and CDR2 is YYEKEE (reference sequence). CDR3 region: CASSPEAGQGIEQYF. The DNA of the CDR3 is TGTGCCAGCAGCCCGGAGGCGGGACAGGGGATCGAGCAGTACTTC.

This clonotype was detected many times. The chain joins TRBV6-5 to TRBJ1-4; 7 positions match TRBD1. V lost 5 bases, J lost 7 bases, and 13 bases stayed unmatched. The CDR3 is 16 amino acids. Looked up from germline, CDR1 is MNHEY and CDR2 is SVGAGI. The CDR3 DNA reads TGTGCCAGCAGTCCGACCGTCGACAGGGAGAGTGAAAAACTGTTTTTT. Its protein is CASSPTVDRESEKLFF.

The chain couples TRBV6-5 to TRBJ2-3; D perhaps matches TRBD2 (6 bases). Germline V gene lookup returns CDR1 MNHEY and CDR2 SVGAGI. This CDR3 is 16 amino acids long. Between the trimmed V and J ends, which lost 8 bases and 3 bases, there was a span of 21 bases. CDR3 in amino acids: CASGLRGGRVTDTQYF. The CDR3 nucleotides read TGTGCCAGCGGTTTAAGGGGAGGAAGAGTTACAGATACGCAGTATTTT.

CDR3 nucleotide sequence: TGCAGTGCCACCCTCCCCAGGGGACGCTCTGGGGCCAACGTCCTGACTTTC. It yields the protein CSATLPRGRSGANVLTF. This chain uses TRBV20-1 with TRBJ2-6, with a possible D match to TRBD1 (6 bases). V was trimmed by 6 bases and J by 0 bases, leaving 18 bases between them. The CDR3 runs to 17 residues. Per germline, CDR1 DFQATT and CDR2 SNEGSKA (reference sequence).

This clonotype was recorded a few times. This chain connects TRBV6-4 to TRBJ1-1, with 12 bases identical to TRBD1. CDR1 and CDR2 (germline): MRHNA, SNTAGT. The CDR3 covers 19 residues. V shed 0 bases, J shed 0 bases, and the junction held 8 bases outside the gene matches. CDR3 coding DNA: TGTGCCAGCAGTGACTCAGGGGGACAGGGGGCGTCCCTGAACACTGAAGCTTTCTTT. This encodes CASSDSGGQGASLNTEAFF.

This clonotype was seen repeatedly, ten times or more. V is TRBV27 and J is TRBJ2-1, with 10 bases lining up with TRBD1. Looked up from germline, CDR1 is MNHEY and CDR2 is SMNVEV (reference sequence). CDR3 size: 13 residues. With V trimmed by 2 bases and J by 9 bases, 1 base remained unmatched. The CDR3 DNA sequence: TGTGCCAGCAGTTTAGGGGACAGGGGTGAGCAGTTCTTC. It translates to CASSLGDRGEQFF.

The chain couples TRBV29-1 to TRBJ1-2; maybe TRBD1 (5 bases). The CDR3 has 12 amino acids. The V end was cut by 4 bases, the J end by 7 bases, with 13 bases between. Germline V gene sequence: CDR1 SQVTM, CDR2 ANQGSEA. Written as DNA, the CDR3 is TGCAGCGTTGGAATAGGGGCGGGTGGCTACACCTTC. Translation gives CSVGIGAGGYTF.

The chain employs TRBV2 and TRBJ2-7; either TRBD1 or TRBD2 may supply D (5 bases each). Trimming removed 2 bases from V and 4 bases from J, with 12 bases in between. Looked up from germline, CDR1 is SNHLY and CDR2 is FYNNEI. The CDR3 is 14 amino acids. The CDR3 spells CASSEFNGAYEQYF. The CDR3, as DNA: TGTGCCAGCAGTGAATTCAACGGGGCTTACGAGCAGTACTTC.

The CDR3 bases are TGTGCCAGCAGTCCCTGGGACAGGGCTATTTACGAGCAGTACTTC. Translating it yields CASSPWDRAIYEQYF. The chain combines TRBV27 with TRBJ2-7, with TRBD1 identical over 9 bases. The germline V gene has CDR1 MNHEY and CDR2 SMNVEV (reference sequence). The CDR3 sequence is 15 residues long. The trim removed 5 bases at V and 4 bases at J, leaving 9 bases unmatched.

This clonotype was recorded many times. The rearrangement links TRBV25-1 to TRBJ1-1; 8 bases are a match to TRBD1. This CDR3 is built from 14 residues. Germline CDR1 reads MGHDK; CDR2 reads SYGVNS. Unmatched junction bases numbered 7, after V lost 4 bases and J lost 6 bases. The CDR3 DNA sequence: TGTGCCAGCAGTGTGGGGCAGGGGGCTTCTGAAGCTTTCTTT. This encodes CASSVGQGASEAFF.

This clonotype has a handful of counts. V gene TRBV2 combines with J gene TRBJ2-1, with D possibly being TRBD1 or TRBD2 (5 bases each). This CDR3 is built from 14 residues. The V gene lost 9 bases and the J gene lost 8 bases, with 20 bases spanning the gap. CDR1 and CDR2 from the germline V gene are SNHLY and FYNNEI. The CDR3 DNA follows: TGTGCCAGTACCTCGGGACGCGACCTGGATGAGCAGTTCTTC. Translating gives CASTSGRDLDEQFF.

This clonotype was observed many times. The V call is TRBV11-2, the J call TRBJ2-1; D ambiguous. The V end lost 0 bases, the J end lost 5 bases, and 11 bases lay between the germline ends. Germline values: CDR1 SGHAT, CDR2 FQNNGV. The CDR3 contains 15 residues. The CDR3 here is CASSLDHEDDNEQFF. In nucleotides, the CDR3 is TGTGCCAGCAGCTTAGATCACGAGGACGACAATGAGCAGTTCTTC.

About this clonotype: This may arise from a read error, as a much more abundant clone is one base away. This sequence joins TRBV7-9 and TRBJ2-7; no definite D call. The CDR3 is 10 amino acids. Germline V gene lookup returns CDR1 SEHNR and CDR2 FQNEAQ (reference sequence). V lost 3 bases and J lost 8, with 5 bases in between. The CDR3 DNA is TGTGCCAGCAGCTTGGGGAAGCAGTACTTC. Its protein is CASSLGKQYF.

The chain uses TRBV12-3 or TRBV12-4 and TRBJ1-4, with D possibly matching TRBD1 (5 bases). Trimming shortened V by 6 bases and J by 7 bases, and 15 bases separated the two germline ends. CDR3 size: 14 residues. CDR3 sequence (DNA): TGTGCCAGCAGCCCGGGACGGATTTCTGAAAAACTGTTTTTT. Its translation is CASSPGRISEKLFF.

Of note for this clonotype: A much bigger clone sits one base away, suggesting this may be a read error. J is TRBJ2-5 and V is TRBV5-6; D gene ambiguous. Per the germline V gene, CDR1 is SGHDT and CDR2 is YYEEEE. With 2 bases removed from V and 2 bases from J, the gap between germline ends came to 10 bases. The CDR3 has 14 amino acids. The DNA for the CDR3 is TGTGCCAGCAGCTTCGGAACGGGTCAAGAGACCCAGTACTTC. This sequence encodes CASSFGTGQETQYF.

This clonotype was seen repeatedly, ten times or more. This chain links TRBV19 with TRBJ2-7; D perhaps matches TRBD2 (5 bases). Trimming left V 5 bases short and J 4 bases short, with 12 bases between. This CDR3 region has 13 residues. CDR1 is LNHDA, CDR2 SQIVND, per germline (reference sequence). The CDR3 reads CASSDGPGYEQYF. The CDR3 DNA follows: TGTGCCAGTAGTGATGGACCGGGATACGAGCAGTACTTC.

This clonotype was counted a single time. The chain has TRBV29-1 and TRBJ2-5; D unclear. This CDR3 is 11 amino acids long. V gave up 3 bases and J gave up 5 bases, with 7 bases separating them. CDR1 SQVTM and CDR2 ANQGSEA come from the germline V gene. The CDR3 sequence: CSVDVGETQYF. CDR3 bases: TGCAGCGTTGATGTGGGGGAGACCCAGTACTTC.

The chain has TRBV14 and TRBJ2-5, with 9 bases matching TRBD1. The V gene end was trimmed by 4 bases and the J gene end by 5 bases; junction bases not matched to a gene: 8. The CDR3 extends over 15 amino acids. Per germline, CDR1 SGHDN and CDR2 FVKESK. CDR3 DNA sequence: TGTGCCAGCAGCCGAACACAGGGGGCCGGGGAGACCCAGTACTTC. It is translated as CASSRTQGAGETQYF.

In its sample, this clonotype was seen a few times. This chain uses TRBV12-3 or TRBV12-4 with TRBJ1-2; possible D gene TRBD1, 6 bases. This CDR3 has 13 residues. V dropped 6 bases and J dropped 4 bases, with 12 bases sitting between them. The chain's CDR3 is CASSFGQSYGYTF. For the CDR3, the DNA is TGTGCCAGCAGCTTTGGACAGTCCTATGGCTACACCTTC.